This note documents a single T cell receptor beta chain sequence. Those enrolled in Seattle joined during active infection and were followed longitudinally afterward. This entry is derived from a study of blood T cell repertoires in COVID-19. Under the authors' procedure: Reference gene primers were amplified, and this amplification served to estimate nucleated cell counts. Profiled with immunoSEQ multiplex PCR; TCRdb holds only in-frame clones, not every one. V, J and clone size are those of that table, while D and trimming were read from the DNA. The table records about 210,000 clones, almost 85% of them present only once. CDR1 and CDR2 (germline): GTSNPN, SVGIG (reference sequence). The CDR3 is made up of 13 amino acids. The trim removed 3 bases at V and 7 bases at J, leaving 6 bases unmatched.

This TCR was sampled from a woman aged 70-85 years with COVID-19, enrolled during active disease. Input material: peripheral blood. J is TRBJ1-2 and V is TRBV30; 9 nucleotides line up with TRBD1. This CDR3 reads CAWRGTGRSGYTF. CDR3 nucleotides: TGTGCCTGGAGGGGGACAGGGCGTTCTGGCTACACCTTC.